The 11 T cell receptor beta chains reported below all come from one sample, sequenced in a study of monozygotic twins with inflammatory bowel disease. TCRdb reprocessed the 5' RACE reads and stores each CDR3 protein as one record, lacking DNA. The table counts fewer than 550,000 distinct CDR3 sequences; about 2.6% lies in the top ten. Sequenced: blood. These receptors all stem from a human donor with ulcerative colitis or Crohn's disease, or a healthy co-twin of an affected twin (not recorded which).

The V call is TRBV19, the J call TRBJ2-3; there is no DNA to check the TCRdb D call of TRBD2. Germline V gene sequence: CDR1 LNHDA, CDR2 SQIVND (reference sequence). The CDR3 is made up of 15 amino acids. CDR3: CASSIWREGRDTQYF.

This sequence joins TRBV7-2 and TRBJ2-7; no DNA is available, so the TRBD2 call from TCRdb remains unchecked. Germline V CDR1 and CDR2: SGHTA, FQGNSA. The CDR3 consists of 16 residues. CDR3 sequence: CASSWIAGGNSGEQYF.

The V gene is TRBV12-2, the J gene TRBJ2-2; no DNA is available, so the TRBD1 call from TCRdb remains unchecked. TRBV12-2 is reported as a pseudogene. There are 17 residues in the CDR3. This CDR3 reads CASRLARQGANTGELFF.

This rearrangement joins TRBV5-1 to TRBJ2-7; as DNA is missing, the TRBD1 call by TCRdb cannot be tested. The CDR3 totals 16 residues. Germline CDR1 SGHRS, CDR2 YFSETQ. The CDR3 sequence: CASSGGVRTGSYEQYF. Full variable domain (remainder filled in from reference TRBV5-1 and TRBJ2-7): KAGVTQTPRYLIKTRGQQVTLSCSPISGHRSVSWYQQTPGQGLQFLFEYFSETQRNKGNFPGRFSGRQFSNSRSEMNVSTLELGDSALYLCASSGGVRTGSYEQYFGPGTRLTVT.

The chain uses TRBV11-2 and TRBJ2-3; TCRdb proposes TRBD2, but this gene call is untestable without DNA. The CDR3 totals 17 residues. Germline V gives CDR1 SGHAT, CDR2 FQNNGV. This CDR3 is CASSTGLAGYSTDTQYF.

The V call is TRBV14, the J call TRBJ2-1; TCRdb's D call, TRBD2, is unchecked because there is no DNA. This CDR3 region has 16 residues. Per the germline V gene, CDR1 is SGHDN and CDR2 is FVKESK. The CDR3 here is CASSQEFNSGPPEQFF.

The rearrangement links TRBV20-1 to TRBJ2-1; TCRdb proposes TRBD2, but this gene call is untestable without DNA. The CDR3 is 17 amino acids. Per the germline V gene, CDR1 is DFQATT and CDR2 is SNEGSKA (reference sequence). The CDR3 loop reads CSAREYPTSGSGNEQFF.

The chain recombines TRBV6-1 with TRBJ2-2; TCRdb selects TRBD1, and the lack of DNA leaves this call unchecked. Per the germline V gene, CDR1 is MNHNS and CDR2 is SASEGT. This CDR3 has 16 residues. The CDR3 protein is CASSPGPGALTGELFF.

The chain has TRBV30 and TRBJ2-5. The CDR3 runs 14 residues. CDR1 GTSNPN and CDR2 SVGIG come from the germline V gene (reference sequence). This CDR3 reads CAWSMSFRQETQYF.

The CDR3 loop is CSATRAGGPSNEQFF. V gene TRBV20-1 combines with J gene TRBJ2-1. Germline-derived CDR1 and CDR2 are DFQATT and SNEGSKA (reference sequence). CDR3 length: 15 amino acids.

CDR3 loop: CASMDRPGSGANVLTF. The chain is built from TRBV5-1 and TRBJ2-6; without DNA, the TCRdb call of TRBD1 cannot be checked. The CDR3 covers 16 residues. The germline gives CDR1 SGHRS, CDR2 YFSETQ.